This T cell receptor beta chain was sequenced during a study of read filtering for tumor transcriptome and immune sequencing. From 300 to 450 ng of RNA, a library with molecular barcoded alpha/delta and beta/gamma adaptors was made. TCRdb used MiXCR to reprocess the reads, holding one entry per CDR3 protein. The data contain roughly 90,000 distinct CDR3 sequences, 20% to 25% of them singletons. V gave up 4 bases and J gave up 7 bases, with 16 bases separating them. The V gene's germline CDR1 is SGHDN and CDR2 FVKESK. The CDR3 consists of 14 residues. The chain couples TRBV14 to TRBJ1-2; maybe TRBD1 (5 bases). This clonotype originated in a donor at least 40 years old with multiple myeloma. The source material was a population of CD138-negative cells sorted from bone marrow. The chain's CDR3 is CASSPWKGPGGYTF. CDR3 bases: TGTGCCAGCAGCCCGTGGAAGGGGCCGGGTGGCTACACCTTC.